This paragraph reports one T cell receptor (beta chain). Original methodology: For nucleated cells, counts were estimated from reference gene primer amplification. The assay was immunoSEQ multiplex PCR, and TCRdb's table has in-frame clones only and misses some. The D gene and trimming were derived from the DNA, and the V and J assignments and clone size from that table. The repertoire includes hundreds of thousands of clones, 87% of them detected once, and roughly 12% sits in the top ten. V lost 3 bases, J lost 4 bases, and 16 bases lay in between. This CDR3 is 16 amino acids long. The germline V gene encodes CDR1 LNHDA and CDR2 SQIVND (reference sequence). The sample belongs to a study of blood T cell repertoires in COVID-19. Background on the study: Italy, Spain and the United States were the sources of the convalescent and acute COVID-19 samples. Sources were T cells, B-cell-depleted T cells, or PBMCs; the material itself was cDNA or gDNA.

Sequencing input: peripheral blood. The J gene is TRBJ2-1, the V gene TRBV19; D is possibly TRBD1 (6 bases). The receptor was derived from a woman between 18 and 29 years old who had recovered from COVID-19. The CDR3 sequence: CASSMRGSPGYNEQFF. The DNA for the CDR3 is TGTGCCAGTAGTATGAGGGGGTCCCCGGGGTACAATGAGCAGTTCTTC.